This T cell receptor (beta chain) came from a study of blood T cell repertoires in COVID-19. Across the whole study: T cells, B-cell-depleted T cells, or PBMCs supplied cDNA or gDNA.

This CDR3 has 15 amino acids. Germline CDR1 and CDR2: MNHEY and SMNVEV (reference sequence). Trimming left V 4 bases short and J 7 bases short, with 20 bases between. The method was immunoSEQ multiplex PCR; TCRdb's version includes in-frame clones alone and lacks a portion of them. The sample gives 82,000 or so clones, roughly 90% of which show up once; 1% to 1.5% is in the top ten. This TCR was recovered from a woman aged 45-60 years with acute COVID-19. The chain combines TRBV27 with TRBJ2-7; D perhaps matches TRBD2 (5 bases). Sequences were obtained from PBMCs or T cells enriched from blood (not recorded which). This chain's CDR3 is CASSSPGMGGLEQYF. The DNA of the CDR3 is TGTGCCAGCAGTTCGCCGGGTATGGGCGGGCTAGAGCAGTACTTC.